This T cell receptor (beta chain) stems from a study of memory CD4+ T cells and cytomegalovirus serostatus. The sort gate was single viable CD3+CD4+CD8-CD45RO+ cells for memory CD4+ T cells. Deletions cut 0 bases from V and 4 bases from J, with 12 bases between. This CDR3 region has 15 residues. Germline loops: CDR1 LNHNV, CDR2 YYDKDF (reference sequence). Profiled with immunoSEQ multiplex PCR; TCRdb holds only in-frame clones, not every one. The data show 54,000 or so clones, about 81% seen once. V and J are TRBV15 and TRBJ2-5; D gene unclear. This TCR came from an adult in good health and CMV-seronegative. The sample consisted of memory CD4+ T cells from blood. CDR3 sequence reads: CATSRERTKTETQYF. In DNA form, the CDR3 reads TGTGCCACCAGCAGAGAGAGAACCAAGACAGAGACCCAGTACTTC.